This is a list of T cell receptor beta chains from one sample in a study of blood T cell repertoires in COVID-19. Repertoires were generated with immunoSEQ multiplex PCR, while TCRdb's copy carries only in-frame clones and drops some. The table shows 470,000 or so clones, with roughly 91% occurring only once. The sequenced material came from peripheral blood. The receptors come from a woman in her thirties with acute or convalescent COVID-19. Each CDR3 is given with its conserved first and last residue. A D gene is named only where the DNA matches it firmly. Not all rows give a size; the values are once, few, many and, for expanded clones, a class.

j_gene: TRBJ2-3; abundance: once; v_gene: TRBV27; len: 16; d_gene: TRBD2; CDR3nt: TGTGCCAGCAGTTTAAGCGGGGGCGCTAGCACAGATACGCAGTATTTT; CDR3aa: CASSLSGGASTDTQYF
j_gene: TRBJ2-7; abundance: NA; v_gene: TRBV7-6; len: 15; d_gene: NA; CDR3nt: TGTGCCAGCAGCTTGGAAAGGGAGACTACGTACGAGCAGTACTTC; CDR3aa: CASSLERETTYEQYF
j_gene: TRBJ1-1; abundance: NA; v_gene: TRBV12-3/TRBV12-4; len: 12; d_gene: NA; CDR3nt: TGTGCCAGCAGCCAGCGGACAGATGAAGCTTTCTTT; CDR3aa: CASSQRTDEAFF
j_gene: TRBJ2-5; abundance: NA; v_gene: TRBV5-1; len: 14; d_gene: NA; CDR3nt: TGCGCCAGCGGGAGCCGGGGAGGCCCCGAGACCCAGTACTTC; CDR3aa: CASGSRGGPETQYF
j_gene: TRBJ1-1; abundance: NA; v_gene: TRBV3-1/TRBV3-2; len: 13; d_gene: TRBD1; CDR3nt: TGTGCCAGCAGGACAGGGTTGAACACTGAAGCTTTCTTT; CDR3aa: CASRTGLNTEAFF
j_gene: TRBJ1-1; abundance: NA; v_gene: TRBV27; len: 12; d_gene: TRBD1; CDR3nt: TGTGCCAGCAGTGTACAGGGGGCGCAAGCTTTCTTT; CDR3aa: CASSVQGAQAFF
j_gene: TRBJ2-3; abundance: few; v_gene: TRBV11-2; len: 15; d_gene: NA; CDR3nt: TGTGCCAGCAGCTTAAATACGCCCACTTTGGATACGCAGTATTTT; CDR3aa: CASSLNTPTLDTQYF
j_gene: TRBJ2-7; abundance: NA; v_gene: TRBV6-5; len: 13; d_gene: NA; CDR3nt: TGTGCCAGCAGTTACTCCAGGGGTTACGAGCAGTACTTC; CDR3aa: CASSYSRGYEQYF
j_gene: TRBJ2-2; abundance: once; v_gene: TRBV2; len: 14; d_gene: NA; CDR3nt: TGTGCCAGCACCTACTACCAGGGGTCCGGGGAGCTGTTTTTT; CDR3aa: CASTYYQGSGELFF
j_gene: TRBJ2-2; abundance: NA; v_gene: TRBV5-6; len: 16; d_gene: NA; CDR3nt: TGTGCCAGCAGCTTGGCAGGTGGTGGGTACACCGGGGAGCTGTTTTTT; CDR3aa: CASSLAGGGYTGELFF
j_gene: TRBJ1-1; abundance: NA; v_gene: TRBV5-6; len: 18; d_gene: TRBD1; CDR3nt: TGTGCCAGCAGCTCGGCTCAAACAGGGGGCGATGGGGGTCCTGAAGCTTTCTTT; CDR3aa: CASSSAQTGGDGGPEAFF
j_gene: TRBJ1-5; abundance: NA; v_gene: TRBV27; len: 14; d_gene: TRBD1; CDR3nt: TGTGCCAGCAGTCCTACAGGGGGGGGTCAGCCCCAGCATTTT; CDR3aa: CASSPTGGGQPQHF
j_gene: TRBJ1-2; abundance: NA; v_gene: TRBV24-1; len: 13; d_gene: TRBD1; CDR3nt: TGTGCCACCAGTGATGCGACAGGGAGCGGCTACACCTTC; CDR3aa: CATSDATGSGYTF
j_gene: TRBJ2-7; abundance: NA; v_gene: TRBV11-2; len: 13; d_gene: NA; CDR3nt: TGTGCCAGCAGCTCTACAGGGTTTAAAGAGCAGTACTTC; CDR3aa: CASSSTGFKEQYF
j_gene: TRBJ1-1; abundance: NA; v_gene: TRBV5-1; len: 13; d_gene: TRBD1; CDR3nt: TGCGCCAGCAGCCCGACAGGGCTAACCGAAGCTTTCTTT; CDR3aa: CASSPTGLTEAFF
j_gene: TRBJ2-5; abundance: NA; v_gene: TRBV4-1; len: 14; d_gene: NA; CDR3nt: TGCGCCAGCAGCCAAGAGGCAAACCAAGAGACCCAGTACTTC; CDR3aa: CASSQEANQETQYF
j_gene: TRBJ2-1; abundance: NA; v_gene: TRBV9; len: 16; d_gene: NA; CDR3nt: TGTGCCAGCAGCGTCAGACGGAGACAGATTACCAATGAGCAGTTCTTC; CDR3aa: CASSVRRRQITNEQFF
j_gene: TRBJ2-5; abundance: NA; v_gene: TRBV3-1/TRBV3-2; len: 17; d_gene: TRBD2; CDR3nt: TGTGCCAGCAGCCAAGATGATAGCGGGGAGACTCAAGAGACCCAGTACTTC; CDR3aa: CASSQDDSGETQETQYF
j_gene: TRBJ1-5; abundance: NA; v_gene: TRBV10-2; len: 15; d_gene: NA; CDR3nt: TGCGCCAGCAGTGGCCAGGAGGTTAGCAATCAGCCCCAGCATTTT; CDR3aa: CASSGQEVSNQPQHF
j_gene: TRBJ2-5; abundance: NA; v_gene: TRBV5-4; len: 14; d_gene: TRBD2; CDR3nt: TGTGCCACTGCCCCCGGGGGGGTCCAAGAGACCCAGTACTTC; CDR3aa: CATAPGGVQETQYF
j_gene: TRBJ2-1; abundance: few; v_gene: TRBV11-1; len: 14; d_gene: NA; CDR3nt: TGTGCCAGCAGCTGGACCAGGGTTAACAATGAGCAGTTCTTC; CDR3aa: CASSWTRVNNEQFF
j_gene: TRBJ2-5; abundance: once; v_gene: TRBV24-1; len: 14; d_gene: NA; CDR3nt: TGTGCCACCAGTGATGTGGGGAGACAAGAGACCCAGTACTTC; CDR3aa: CATSDVGRQETQYF
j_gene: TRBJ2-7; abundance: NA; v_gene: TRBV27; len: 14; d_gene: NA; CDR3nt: TGTGCCAGCAGTTTACAGGGTTTGCACTACGAGCAGTACTTC; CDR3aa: CASSLQGLHYEQYF
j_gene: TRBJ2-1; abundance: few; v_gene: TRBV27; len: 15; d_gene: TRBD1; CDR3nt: TGTGCCAGCAGTTGGGACAGCAATAGGAACAATGAGCAGTTCTTC; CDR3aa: CASSWDSNRNNEQFF
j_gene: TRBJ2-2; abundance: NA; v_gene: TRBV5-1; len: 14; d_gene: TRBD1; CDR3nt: TGCGCCAGTGGGACAGGCCTGAACACCGGGGAGCTGTTTTTT; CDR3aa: CASGTGLNTGELFF
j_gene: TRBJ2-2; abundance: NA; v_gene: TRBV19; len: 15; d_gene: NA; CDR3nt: TGTGCCAGTATGTACGGGGGTTTTTACACCGGGGAGCTGTTTTTT; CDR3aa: CASMYGGFYTGELFF
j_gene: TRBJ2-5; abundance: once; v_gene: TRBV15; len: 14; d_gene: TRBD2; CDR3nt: TGTGCCACCAGCGGATGGGAGGGGTGGGAGACCCAGTACTTC; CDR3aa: CATSGWEGWETQYF
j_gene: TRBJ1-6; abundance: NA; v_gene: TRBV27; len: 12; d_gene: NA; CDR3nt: TGTGCCAGCAGTGCGACTAGGTCACCCCTCCACTTT; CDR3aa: CASSATRSPLHF
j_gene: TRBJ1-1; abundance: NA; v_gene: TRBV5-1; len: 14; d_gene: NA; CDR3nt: TGCGCCAGCAGCTTGGGGCAGGCAAACACTGAAGCTTTCTTT; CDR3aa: CASSLGQANTEAFF
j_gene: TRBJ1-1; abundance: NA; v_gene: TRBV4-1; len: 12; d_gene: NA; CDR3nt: TGCGCCAGCAGCCAAGGACAGGCCGGAGCTTTCTTT; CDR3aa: CASSQGQAGAFF
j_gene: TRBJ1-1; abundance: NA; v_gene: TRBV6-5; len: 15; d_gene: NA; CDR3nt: TGTGCCAGCAGCTTCAGGGGTCTCAGGAACACTGAAGCTTTCTTT; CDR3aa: CASSFRGLRNTEAFF
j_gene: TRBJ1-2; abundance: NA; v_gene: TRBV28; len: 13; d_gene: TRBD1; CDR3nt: TGTGCCAGCAGTCAGGGGGCGCCATATGGCTACACCTTC; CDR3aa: CASSQGAPYGYTF
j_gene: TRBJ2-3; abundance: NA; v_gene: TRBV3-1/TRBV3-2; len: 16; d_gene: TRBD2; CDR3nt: TGTGCCAGCAGCCAGTCTCCGGGGGGGTACACAGATACGCAGTATTTT; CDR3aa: CASSQSPGGYTDTQYF
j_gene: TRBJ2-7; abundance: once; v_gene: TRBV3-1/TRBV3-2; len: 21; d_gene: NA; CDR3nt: TGTGCCAGCAGCCAAGATAGGTGGCAGGTGGGCTGGAGGGGAGCTCAATACGAGCAGTACTTC; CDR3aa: CASSQDRWQVGWRGAQYEQYF
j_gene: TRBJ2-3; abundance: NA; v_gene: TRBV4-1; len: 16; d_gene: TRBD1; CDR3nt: TGCGCCAGCAGCCATCCGGGACAGGCCAGCACAGATACGCAGTATTTT; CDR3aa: CASSHPGQASTDTQYF
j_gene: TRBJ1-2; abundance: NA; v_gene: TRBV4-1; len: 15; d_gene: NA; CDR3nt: TGCGCCAGCAGCCAAGCCCCTGACAGAGCGTATGGCTACACCTTC; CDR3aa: CASSQAPDRAYGYTF
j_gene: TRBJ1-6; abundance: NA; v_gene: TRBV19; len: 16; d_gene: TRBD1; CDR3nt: TGTGCCAGTACCAAAGGGACAGCCTACTATAATTCACCCCTCCACTTT; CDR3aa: CASTKGTAYYNSPLHF
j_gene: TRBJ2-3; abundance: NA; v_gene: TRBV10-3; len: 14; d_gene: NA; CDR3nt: TGTGCCATCAGTGTTGGGAGTGACACAGATACGCAGTATTTT; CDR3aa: CAISVGSDTDTQYF
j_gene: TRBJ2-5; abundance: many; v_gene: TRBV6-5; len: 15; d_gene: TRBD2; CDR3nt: TGTGCCAGCAGTTACTCGGGGGGGGGCCAAGAGACCCAGTACTTC; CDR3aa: CASSYSGGGQETQYF
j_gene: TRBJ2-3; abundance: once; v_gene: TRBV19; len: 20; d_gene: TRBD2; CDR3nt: TGTGCCAGTAGTATTTTCGGGACTAGCGGGGGGGCCGGCGGGACAGATACGCAGTATTTT; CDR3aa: CASSIFGTSGGAGGTDTQYF
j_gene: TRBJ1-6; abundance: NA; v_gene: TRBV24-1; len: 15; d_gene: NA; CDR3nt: TGTGCCACCAGGTGGTATCGGGAAGAAAATTCACCCCTCCACTTT; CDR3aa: CATRWYREENSPLHF
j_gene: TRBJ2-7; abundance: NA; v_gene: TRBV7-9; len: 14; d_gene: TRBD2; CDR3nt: TGTGCCAGCAGCCGGACTAGCGTTTCCTACGAGCAGTACTTC; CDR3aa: CASSRTSVSYEQYF
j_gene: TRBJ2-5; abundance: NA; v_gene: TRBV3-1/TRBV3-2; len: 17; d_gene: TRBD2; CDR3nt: TGTGCCAGCAGCCAAGATGAACTAGCGGGGGGTCAAGAGACCCAGTACTTC; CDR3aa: CASSQDELAGGQETQYF
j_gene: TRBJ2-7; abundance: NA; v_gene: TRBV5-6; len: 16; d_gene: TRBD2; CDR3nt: TGTGCCAGCAGCTTGGATTTGAACGGGGGGGCAGCCGAGCAGTACTTC; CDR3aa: CASSLDLNGGAAEQYF
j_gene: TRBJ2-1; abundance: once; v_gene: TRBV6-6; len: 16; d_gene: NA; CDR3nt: TGTGCCAGCAGCGCCGGGGGTAGGGGGCTTGTGGATGAGCAGTTCTTC; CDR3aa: CASSAGGRGLVDEQFF
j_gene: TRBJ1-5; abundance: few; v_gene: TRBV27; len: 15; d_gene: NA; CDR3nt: TGTGCCAGCAGTTTTCTCCCAGTCACCAATCAGCCCCAGCATTTT; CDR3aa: CASSFLPVTNQPQHF
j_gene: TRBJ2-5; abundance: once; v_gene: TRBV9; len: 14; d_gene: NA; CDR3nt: TGTGCCAGCAGCGTAGGCGGGACGCCCGAGACCCAGTACTTC; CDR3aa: CASSVGGTPETQYF
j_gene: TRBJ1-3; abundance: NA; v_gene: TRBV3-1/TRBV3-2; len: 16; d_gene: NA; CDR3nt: TGTGCCAGCAGCCACCGGAGCCCGGCGGGCGGAAACACCATATATTTT; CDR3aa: CASSHRSPAGGNTIYF
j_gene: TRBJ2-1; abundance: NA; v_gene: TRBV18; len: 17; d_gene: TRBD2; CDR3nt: TGTGCCAGCTCACCCAATGTGTGGACTAGCGGGGGCAATGAGCAGTTCTTC; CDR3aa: CASSPNVWTSGGNEQFF
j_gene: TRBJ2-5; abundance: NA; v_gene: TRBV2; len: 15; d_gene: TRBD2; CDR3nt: TGTGCCAGCACCGACCTAGCGGGGGGTTGGGAGACCCAGTACTTC; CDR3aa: CASTDLAGGWETQYF
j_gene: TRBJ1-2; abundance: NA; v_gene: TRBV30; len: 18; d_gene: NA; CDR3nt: TGTGCCTGGAGTGTAGGGTCCCCTACGGACAAGGTGGGCCGGGGCTACACCTTC; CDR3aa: CAWSVGSPTDKVGRGYTF
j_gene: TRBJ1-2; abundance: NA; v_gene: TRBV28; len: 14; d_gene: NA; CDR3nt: TGTGCCAGCAGTTTGCTTCGGACAGACTATGGCTACACCTTC; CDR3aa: CASSLLRTDYGYTF
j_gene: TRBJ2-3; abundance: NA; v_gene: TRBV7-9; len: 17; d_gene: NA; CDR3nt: TGTGCCAGCAGCTTAGTCTCTCTAGCGAAGAGCACAGATACGCAGTATTTT; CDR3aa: CASSLVSLAKSTDTQYF
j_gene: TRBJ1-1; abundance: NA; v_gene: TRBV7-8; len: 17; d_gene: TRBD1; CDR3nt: TGTGCCAGCAGCCTACGGACAGGGAGCAGAAAGGACACTGAAGCTTTCTTT; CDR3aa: CASSLRTGSRKDTEAFF